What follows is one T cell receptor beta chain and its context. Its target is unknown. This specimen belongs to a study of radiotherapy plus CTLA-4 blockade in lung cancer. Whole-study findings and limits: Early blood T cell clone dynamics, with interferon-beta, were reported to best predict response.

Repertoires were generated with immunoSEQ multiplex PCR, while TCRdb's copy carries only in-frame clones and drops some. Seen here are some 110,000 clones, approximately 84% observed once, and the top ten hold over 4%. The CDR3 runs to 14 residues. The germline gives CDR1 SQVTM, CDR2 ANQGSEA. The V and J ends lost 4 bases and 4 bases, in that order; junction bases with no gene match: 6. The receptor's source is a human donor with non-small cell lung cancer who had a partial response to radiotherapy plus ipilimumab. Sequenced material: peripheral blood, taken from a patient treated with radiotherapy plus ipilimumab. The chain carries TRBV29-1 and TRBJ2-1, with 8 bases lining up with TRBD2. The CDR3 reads CSVVGTRDYNEQFF. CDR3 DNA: TGCAGCGTTGTAGGGACTAGGGATTACAATGAGCAGTTCTTC.